These 23 T cell receptor beta chains came from one sample sequenced in a study of Graves' ophthalmopathy and Graves' hyperthyroidism. The authors amplified TCR beta CDR3 regions, and they did so from RNA transcripts for repertoire sequencing. HTBI primers were employed in first-round RT-PCR, then a second-round multiplex PCR followed. TCRdb reanalysed the multiplex PCR reads using MiXCR and keeps one entry per CDR3 protein. The data contain about 500,000 distinct CDR3 sequences, 13% to 15% of them singletons. Sequencing input: blood. The receptors originated from a woman aged 25 to 45 with Graves' ophthalmopathy.

This clonotype has at least ten counts. The genes are TRBV6-2 or TRBV6-3 and TRBJ2-2, with D perhaps matching TRBD2 (5 bases). V was trimmed by 6 bases and J by 1 base, leaving 15 bases between them. In germline, CDR1 is MNHEY, CDR2 SVGEGT. This CDR3 region has 16 residues. The CDR3 here is CASSELGVENTGELFF. CDR3 bases: TGTGCCAGCAGCGAGCTCGGGGTCGAGAACACCGGGGAGCTGTTTTTT.

This clonotype has ten or more counts. The J gene is TRBJ2-2, the V gene TRBV6-5, with 8 bases lining up with TRBD2. This CDR3 has 16 amino acids. The germline V gene has CDR1 MNHEY and CDR2 SVGAGI. V dropped 0 bases and J dropped 5; count of bases not matched to a gene: 5. The CDR3 bases are TGTGCCAGCAGTTACTCGAGCGGGAGACGGACCGGGGAGCTGTTTTTT. Encoded protein: CASSYSSGRRTGELFF.

There are many counts of this clonotype. J is TRBJ1-2 and V is TRBV12-3 or TRBV12-4; no firm D call. The CDR3 totals 11 residues. V was clipped by 3 bases and J by 10 bases, with 9 bases between them. CDR3 amino acids: CASSLGSDYTF. The DNA for the CDR3 is TGTGCCAGCAGTTTGGGCTCCGACTACACCTTC.

On this clonotype itself: It is likely a read error, because the conserved phenylalanine at the end of the CDR3 is missing. J is TRBJ2-2 and V is TRBV12-3 or TRBV12-4; D unresolved. The CDR3 loop spans 15 amino acids. Trimming stripped 3 bases from V and 3 bases from J, with 11 bases between. The CDR3 region is CASSLLPPDTGELFL. In nucleotides, the CDR3 is TGTGCCAGCAGTTTGTTACCCCCAGACACCGGGGAGCTGTTTCTT.

This clonotype was observed at least ten times. This rearrangement joins TRBV13 to TRBJ2-7, with TRBD2 identical over 8 bases. The CDR3 has 15 amino acids. V shed 1 base and J 6 bases; nucleotides not matched to a gene: 8. Looked up from germline, CDR1 is PRHDT and CDR2 is FYEKMQ (reference sequence). The CDR3 sequence is CASSLEGGRYREQYF. The CDR3 DNA reads TGTGCCAGCAGCTTAGAAGGCGGGAGGTATCGCGAGCAGTACTTC.

This clonotype came up many times. This rearrangement joins TRBV7-8 to TRBJ1-1; 7 bases are a match to TRBD1. The CDR3 covers 15 residues. Germline lookup yields CDR1 SGHVS and CDR2 FQNEAQ. Trimming at V came to 4 bases and at J to 1 base, leaving 6 bases not matched to a gene. The CDR3 loop is CASSSRQGWNTEAFF. DNA for the CDR3: TGTGCCAGCAGCTCTAGACAGGGCTGGAACACTGAAGCTTTCTTT.

The rearrangement links TRBV6-1 to TRBJ2-5, with 7 bases matching TRBD2. V shed 0 bases and J 1 base; nucleotides not matched to a gene: 5. Germline loops: CDR1 MNHNS, CDR2 SASEGT. This CDR3 has 16 residues. CDR3 nucleotides: TGTGCCAGCAGTGAAGCTGGGGGGGGAGGCCAAGAGACCCAGTACTTC. Amino acids: CASSEAGGGGQETQYF.

This CDR3 is CASTDRDDEQYF. In nucleotides, the CDR3 is TGTGCCAGCACCGACAGGGATGACGAGCAGTACTTC. V and J are TRBV12-3 or TRBV12-4 and TRBJ2-7; 7 bases map to TRBD1. V trimming: 7 bases; J trimming: 5 bases; junction bases outside the gene matches: 5. CDR3 length equals 12 residues.

This clonotype was observed at least ten times. This chain joins TRBV28 and TRBJ2-5, with 10 bases aligning to TRBD2. Germline assignment: CDR1 MDHEN and CDR2 SYDVKM. V shed 8 bases and J 7 bases; nucleotides not matched to a gene: 16. The CDR3 runs to 16 residues. CDR3 DNA: TGTGCCAGCGTCGGGGCCCAACTAGCGGGGACGGGGACCCAGTACTTC. This gives the protein CASVGAQLAGTGTQYF.

This clonotype was counted ten times or more. The gene calls are TRBV28 and TRBJ2-4; D ambiguous. CDR1 MDHEN and CDR2 SYDVKM come from the germline V gene. This CDR3 is built from 18 residues. Trimming pared 3 bases from V and 0 bases from J, leaving 18 bases between. The CDR3 DNA sequence: TGTGCCAGCAGTTTCATACCTTCCTTGGGTGAAGCCAAAAACATTCAGTACTTC. Translation: CASSFIPSLGEAKNIQYF. The full variable domain, rest sourced from reference TRBV28 and TRBJ2-4, is DVKVTQSSRYLVKRTGEKVFLECVQDMDHENMFWYRQDPGLGLRLIYFSYDVKMKEKGDIPEGYSVSREKKERFSLILESASTNQTSMYLCASSFIPSLGEAKNIQYFGAGTRLSVL.

This clonotype occurred many times. The chain employs TRBV27 and TRBJ1-2, with 9 nucleotides matching TRBD1. The V and J ends lost 6 bases and 8 bases, in that order; junction bases with no gene match: 7. Germline V gene data show CDR1 as MNHEY and CDR2 as SMNVEV (reference sequence). This CDR3 contains 13 residues. CDR3 sequence: CASRLTGGFGYTF. The CDR3 region has the DNA TGTGCCAGCAGATTGACAGGGGGTTTCGGCTACACCTTC.

The J gene is TRBJ2-5, the V gene TRBV2; D not resolved. Germline V gives CDR1 SNHLY, CDR2 FYNNEI. The CDR3 runs 15 residues. Trimming took off 4 bases at V and 3 bases at J, with 15 bases between the two ends. This CDR3 is CASSAGRSVEETQYF. The CDR3 DNA reads TGTGCCAGCAGTGCGGGCAGGTCGGTCGAAGAGACCCAGTACTTC. Full variable domain (outside the CDR3, taken from reference TRBV2 and TRBJ2-5): EPEVTQTPSHQVTQMGQEVILRCVPISNHLYFYWYRQILGQKVEFLVSFYNNEISEKSEIFDDQFSVERPDGSNFTLKIRSTKLEDSAMYFCASSAGRSVEETQYFGPGTRLLVL.

There are many counts of this clonotype. The rearrangement links TRBV6-2 or TRBV6-3 to TRBJ1-5; perhaps TRBD1 as D (5 bases). The CDR3 consists of 17 residues. Germline V gene sequence: CDR1 MNHEY, CDR2 SVGEGT. V lost 6 bases and J 5 bases, leaving 23 bases between the germline ends. CDR3 DNA: TGTGCCAGCAGCCCGCGCCGCGGGGGTAAAAGGGATCAGCCCCAGCATTTT. This sequence encodes CASSPRRGGKRDQPQHF.

This clonotype was detected many times. The V gene is TRBV12-3 or TRBV12-4, the J gene TRBJ1-1, with a weak D call TRBD1 (5 bases). The V end was cut by 7 bases, the J end by 0 bases, with 12 bases between. The CDR3 has 14 amino acids. The CDR3 region has the DNA TGTGCCAGCAAACGGGACTCCATGAACACTGAAGCTTTCTTT. Amino acid sequence: CASKRDSMNTEAFF.

Of note for this clonotype: A read error may explain this, as a much larger clone is one base away. In DNA form, the CDR3 reads TGTGCCAGCAGCGTAGAGGCAGGGGGCTCCTACGAGCAGTACTTC. It encodes CASSVEAGGSYEQYF. The rearrangement uses TRBV9 and TRBJ2-7, with TRBD1 matching 7 bases. The V and J ends lost 0 bases and 0 bases, in that order; junction bases with no gene match: 3. Germline V lookup: CDR1 SGDLS, CDR2 YYNGEE. The CDR3 has 15 residues.

This clonotype was recorded many times. V usage is TRBV28 and J usage is TRBJ2-7; a possible D gene is TRBD1 (6 bases). Trimming cost V 2 bases and J 2 bases, with 19 bases left between them. The CDR3 sequence is 17 residues long. The germline V gene encodes CDR1 MDHEN and CDR2 SYDVKM. CDR3 sequence: CASSLTPGRGHAYEQYF. Written as DNA, the CDR3 is TGTGCCAGCAGTTTAACGCCCGGCAGGGGTCATGCCTACGAGCAGTACTTC.

This clonotype was seen ten or more times. The rearrangement links TRBV11-1 to TRBJ2-2; TRBD2 aligns across 8 bases. Trimming cost V 7 bases and J 3 bases; bases outside gene matches: 10. CDR3 size: 16 residues. Germline assignment: CDR1 SGHAT and CDR2 FQDESV (reference sequence). The CDR3 region is CASTPPGGGYTGELFF. DNA for the CDR3: TGTGCCAGCACCCCCCCGGGAGGGGGTTACACCGGGGAGCTGTTTTTT.

At least ten counts were recorded for this clonotype. V and J are TRBV28 and TRBJ2-2; D is perhaps TRBD2 (7 bases). Germline V CDR1 and CDR2: MDHEN, SYDVKM. The CDR3 covers 15 residues. V shed 6 bases and J shed 6 bases, with 17 bases lying between them. CDR3 bases: TGTGCCAGCAGACCCGGCGGGGGCGAGGCCGGGGAGCTGTTTTTT. Translated: CASRPGGGEAGELFF.

In this sample, this clonotype turned up many times. This chain links TRBV6-5 with TRBJ1-5; a weak D match, TRBD1 (5 bases). V was trimmed by 8 bases and J by 6 bases, leaving 11 bases between them. Germline CDR1 is MNHEY and CDR2 is SVGAGI. The CDR3 has 12 residues. The CDR3 protein is CASERGSQPQHF. Written as DNA, the CDR3 is TGTGCCAGCGAGAGGGGAAGTCAGCCCCAGCATTTT.

The rearrangement uses TRBV6-1 and TRBJ2-7; possible D gene TRBD2, 6 bases. CDR3 length: 13 residues. Trimming removed 8 bases from V and 2 bases from J, with 13 bases in between. Germline V CDR1 and CDR2: MNHNS, SASEGT. Written as DNA, the CDR3 is TGTGCCAGCCAGCGCGGGGAGCCCTACGAGCAGTACTTC. Protein product: CASQRGEPYEQYF.

This clonotype was observed a handful of times. The genes are TRBV6-1 and TRBJ1-2, with no clear D. Trimming took off 0 bases at V and 7 bases at J, with 18 bases between the two ends. Per germline, CDR1 MNHNS and CDR2 SASEGT. The CDR3 covers 16 residues. The chain's CDR3 is CASSEAGTGWLSGYTF. Here the CDR3 DNA reads TGTGCCAGCAGTGAAGCGGGAACGGGGTGGTTGAGTGGCTACACCTTC.

This clonotype was detected many times. The V call is TRBV6-1, the J call TRBJ2-5; 7 bases are shared with TRBD2. CDR1 and CDR2 (germline): MNHNS, SASEGT. There are 16 residues in the CDR3. Germline trimming cut 2 bases from V and 0 bases from J; bases unmatched to any gene: 6. The CDR3 loop reads CASSEQSGAYQETQYF. The CDR3, as DNA: TGTGCCAGCAGTGAACAGAGCGGGGCCTACCAAGAGACCCAGTACTTC.

In its sample, this clonotype was seen a few times. Relative to the germline gene, one junction end is altered; a read error may explain this. This chain connects TRBV6-5 to TRBJ2-4, with a weak D call TRBD1 (5 bases). CDR1 is MNHEY and CDR2 is SVGAGI in the germline V gene. The CDR3 totals 16 residues. DNA of the CDR3: TGTGCCAGCAGTTACTCGGACACAATAGCCAAAAACATTAAGTACTTC. Translating it yields CASSYSDTIAKNIKYF.